These 8 T cell receptor beta chains originate from one sample sequenced in a study of blood T cell repertoires in COVID-19. TCRdb's copy holds only in-frame clones and misses some; the assay was immunoSEQ multiplex PCR. The profile shows 200,000 to 300,000 clones, around nine tenths of them singletons. The specimen was PBMCs or T cells enriched from blood (not recorded which). Receptor source: a woman younger than 30 who had recovered from COVID-19.

The chain combines TRBV19 with TRBJ1-4; 8 positions agree with TRBD1. Germline V gene lookup returns CDR1 LNHDA and CDR2 SQIVND (reference sequence). Germline trimming cut 5 bases from V and 1 base from J; bases unmatched to any gene: 6. The CDR3 totals 16 residues. CDR3 bases: TGTGCCAGTAGTTTCCCTACAGGGGGAACTAATGAAAAACTGTTTTTT. This sequence encodes CASSFPTGGTNEKLFF.

The chain couples TRBV3-1 (or the pseudogene TRBV3-2) to TRBJ2-1, with 10 bases matching TRBD2. The CDR3 is 17 amino acids. Germline V lookup: CDR1 LGHDT, CDR2 YNNKEL (reference sequence). J gave up 7 bases and V 2 bases, and 11 bases lay outside the gene matches. The CDR3: CASSQPPLAGPPNEQFF. DNA of the CDR3: TGTGCCAGCAGCCAACCCCCACTAGCGGGGCCCCCTAATGAGCAGTTCTTC.

This clone is a singleton in its sample. The J gene is TRBJ2-7, the V gene TRBV5-5; tentatively, D is TRBD2 (6 bases). This CDR3 contains 15 residues. Trimming took off 4 bases at V and 3 bases at J, with 17 bases between the two ends. From germline, CDR1 is SGHKS and CDR2 YYEKEE (reference sequence). DNA for the CDR3: TGTGCCAGCAGCGAAGGGAGGAGGGGTAACTACGAGCAGTACTTC. Protein product: CASSEGRRGNYEQYF.

The chain links TRBV30 to TRBJ1-2; unclear D gene. The V gene's germline CDR1 is GTSNPN and CDR2 SVGIG (reference sequence). CDR3 length: 15 residues. Trimming stripped 0 bases from V and 7 bases from J, with 18 bases between. The DNA for the CDR3 is TGTGCCTGGAGTGTACCTCCGGTCATGGACTCTGGCTACACCTTC. Amino acid sequence: CAWSVPPVMDSGYTF.

The gene calls are TRBV4-3 and TRBJ2-7; D unresolved. The CDR3 is made up of 13 amino acids. Germline CDR1 LGHNA, CDR2 YSLEER. The ends were cut back, 1 base at V and 5 bases at J, with 9 bases in the middle. In nucleotides, the CDR3 is TGCGCCAGCAGCCAAGTAATGGCGGACGAGCAGTACTTC. This encodes CASSQVMADEQYF.

V is TRBV2 and J is TRBJ1-5; 9 bases line up with TRBD1. Germline V gives CDR1 SNHLY, CDR2 FYNNEI. The CDR3 extends over 15 amino acids. Trimming took 6 bases from V and 1 from J; bases not matched to a gene: 4. CDR3 nucleotides: TGTGCCAGCAGGGGGACAGGGCTCAGCAATCAGCCCCAGCATTTT. Its protein is CASRGTGLSNQPQHF.

The chain uses TRBV19 and TRBJ2-2, with 7 nucleotides matching TRBD1. Trimming at V came to 7 bases and at J to 3 bases, leaving 11 bases not matched to a gene. The CDR3 covers 16 residues. The germline V gene has CDR1 LNHDA and CDR2 SQIVND (reference sequence). The CDR3 region is CASTPSRDSDTGELFF. As DNA, the CDR3 is TGTGCCAGTACCCCGAGCCGGGACAGCGACACCGGGGAGCTGTTTTTT.

V usage is TRBV28 and J usage is TRBJ1-3; D remains unclear. V was pared by 10 bases and J by 3 bases, with 10 bases between. The CDR3 spans 12 residues. Germline lookup yields CDR1 MDHEN and CDR2 SYDVKM. The CDR3 bases are TGTGCCACGGGTCCAGTTGGAAACACCATATATTTT. It translates to CATGPVGNTIYF.